The entry below describes one T cell receptor (beta chain). Profiled with immunoSEQ multiplex PCR; TCRdb holds only in-frame clones, not every one. The table lists 84,000 or so clones, 83% of them singletons. The data originate from a study of ipilimumab plus nivolumab after autologous stem cell transplantation. CDR1 and CDR2 (germline): SEHNR, FQNEAQ (reference sequence). This CDR3 comprises 15 residues. The J segment lost 9 bases and the V segment lost 5 bases, leaving 15 bases of the junction unmatched. This rearrangement joins TRBV7-9 to TRBJ2-7; 8 bases align to TRBD1. This sequence originates from a male donor with diffuse large B-cell lymphoma. The sequencing here drew on PBMCs, taken in a trial of ipilimumab plus nivolumab as post-transplant consolidation. For the CDR3, the DNA is TGTGCCAGCAGCCCCCGAACAGGGGGAATAAGTGGGCAGTACTTC. Translating gives CASSPRTGGISGQYF.